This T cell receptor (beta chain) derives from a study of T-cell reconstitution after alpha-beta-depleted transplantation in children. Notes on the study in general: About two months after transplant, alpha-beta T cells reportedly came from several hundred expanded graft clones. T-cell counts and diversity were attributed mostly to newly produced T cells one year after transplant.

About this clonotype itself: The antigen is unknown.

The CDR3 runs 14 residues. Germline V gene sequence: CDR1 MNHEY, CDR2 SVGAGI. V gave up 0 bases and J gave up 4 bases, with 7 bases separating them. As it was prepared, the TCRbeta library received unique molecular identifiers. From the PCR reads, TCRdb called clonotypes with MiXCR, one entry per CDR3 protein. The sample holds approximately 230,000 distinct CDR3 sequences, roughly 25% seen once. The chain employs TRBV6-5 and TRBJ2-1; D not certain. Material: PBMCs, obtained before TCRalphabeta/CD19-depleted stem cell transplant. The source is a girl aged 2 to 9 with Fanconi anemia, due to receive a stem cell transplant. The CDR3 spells CASSYSAGYNEQFF. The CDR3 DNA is TGTGCCAGCAGTTACTCTGCAGGTTACAATGAGCAGTTCTTC.